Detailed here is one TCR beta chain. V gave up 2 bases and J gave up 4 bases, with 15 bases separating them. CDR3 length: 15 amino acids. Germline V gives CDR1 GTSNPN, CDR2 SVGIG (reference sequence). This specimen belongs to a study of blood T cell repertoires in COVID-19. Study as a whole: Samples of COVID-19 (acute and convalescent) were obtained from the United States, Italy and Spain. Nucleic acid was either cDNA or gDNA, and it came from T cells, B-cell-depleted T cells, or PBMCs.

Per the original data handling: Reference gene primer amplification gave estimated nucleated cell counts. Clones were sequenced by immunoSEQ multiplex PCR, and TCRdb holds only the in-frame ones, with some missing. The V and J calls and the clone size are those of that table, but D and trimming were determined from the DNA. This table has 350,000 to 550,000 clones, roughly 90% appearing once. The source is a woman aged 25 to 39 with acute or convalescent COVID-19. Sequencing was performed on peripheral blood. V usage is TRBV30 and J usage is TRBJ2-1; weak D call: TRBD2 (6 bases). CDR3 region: CAWSRQGGNYNEQFF. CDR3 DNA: TGTGCCTGGAGTCGGCAGGGCGGGAATTACAATGAGCAGTTCTTC. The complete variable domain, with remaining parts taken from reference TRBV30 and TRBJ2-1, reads SQTIHQWPATLVQPVGSPLSLECTVEGTSNPNLYWYRQAAGRGLQLLFYSVGIGQISSEVPQNLSASRPQDRQFILSSKKLLLSDSGFYLCAWSRQGGNYNEQFFGPGTRLTVL.